One and the same sample provided the 17 T cell receptor beta chains below, sequenced in a study of cytomegalovirus exposure and HLA in healthy donors. Researchers ran the PCR with 60 Vbeta and 13 Jbeta primers. Some clones are missing from TCRdb's copy, which holds only in-frame ones; the method was immunoSEQ multiplex PCR. In the table there are approximately 220,000 clones, 75% to 80% of which are singletons. Sequencing was done on a sample of PBMCs. The source of these receptors is a male donor in good health and CMV-seronegative.

This clone was observed once. V is TRBV4-1 and J is TRBJ1-1; TRBD1 aligns across 12 bases. Germline assignment: CDR1 MGHRA and CDR2 YSYEKL. The CDR3 extends over 15 amino acids. The V gene end was trimmed by 8 bases and the J gene end by 3 bases; junction bases not matched to a gene: 7. CDR3 DNA: TGCGCCAGCGCGGGACAGGGGGCTAGGGACACTGAAGCTTTCTTT. Protein: CASAGQGARDTEAFF.

This clone was seen only once. This chain uses TRBV4-1 with TRBJ1-4, with TRBD1 identical over 8 bases. Trimming removed 3 bases from V and 6 bases from J; junction bases left unmatched: 12. The V gene's germline CDR1 is MGHRA and CDR2 YSYEKL. The CDR3 length is 17 residues. This CDR3 is CASSHVVRDRLYEKLFF. CDR3 DNA sequence: TGCGCCAGCAGCCACGTTGTCCGGGACAGGCTTTATGAAAAACTGTTTTTT.

The rearrangement joins TRBV29-1 to TRBJ2-3; possibly TRBD2 for D (5 bases). CDR3 length: 13 amino acids. Per the germline V gene, CDR1 is SQVTM and CDR2 is ANQGSEA. Trimming pared 3 bases from V and 1 base from J, leaving 8 bases between. CDR3 loop: CSVDEGGTDTQYF. The CDR3, as DNA: TGCAGCGTTGATGAGGGCGGCACAGATACGCAGTATTTT.

This clone showed up just once. V usage is TRBV6-5 and J usage is TRBJ2-1; D ambiguous. The CDR3 contains 15 residues. Deletions cut 2 bases from V and 0 bases from J, with 8 bases between. The germline CDR1 and CDR2 sequences are MNHEY and SVGAGI. The CDR3 nucleotides read TGTGCCAGCAGTTACGGCCCTAGCTCCTACAATGAGCAGTTCTTC. It translates to CASSYGPSSYNEQFF.

The chain links TRBV28 to TRBJ1-6, with D possibly being TRBD1 (5 bases). CDR1 is MDHEN, CDR2 SYDVKM, per germline. V gave up 2 bases and J gave up 10 bases, with 15 bases separating them. The CDR3 consists of 15 residues. In nucleotides, the CDR3 is TGTGCCAGCAGTTTAAGGCGGCAGGGTCGGTCACCCCTCCACTTT. Translating gives CASSLRRQGRSPLHF.

This clone occurred a few times. This chain uses TRBV29-1 with TRBJ2-2; 9 bases map to TRBD1. Trimming took 7 bases from V and 2 from J; bases not matched to a gene: 2. CDR3 length: 13 residues. CDR1 SQVTM and CDR2 ANQGSEA come from the germline V gene. In nucleotides, the CDR3 is TGCAGCGGGGGACAGGGCAACACCGGGGAGCTGTTTTTT. Residues: CSGGQGNTGELFF.

V gene TRBV4-2 combines with J gene TRBJ2-3; D might be TRBD1 (6 bases). The CDR3 runs 16 residues. Between the trimmed V and J ends, which lost 4 bases and 6 bases, there was a span of 20 bases. The germline gives CDR1 LGHNA, CDR2 YNFKEQ. As DNA, the CDR3 is TGTGCCAGCAGCCCCCGGGACACGGGGATTGCGGATACGCAGTATTTT. Translated, it gives CASSPRDTGIADTQYF.

The CDR3 DNA reads as TGTGCCAGCAGCAAGGGACAGCAAAATTCACCCCTCCACTTT. It is translated as CASSKGQQNSPLHF. The rearrangement joins TRBV6-5 to TRBJ1-6; 7 bases map to TRBD1. V gave up 6 bases and J gave up 7 bases; unmatched junction bases: 6. This CDR3 is 14 amino acids long. Germline V gives CDR1 MNHEY, CDR2 SVGAGI.

The sample holds one count of this clone. This chain connects TRBV27 to TRBJ2-4; 7 nucleotides line up with TRBD2. From germline, CDR1 is MNHEY and CDR2 SMNVEV (reference sequence). The CDR3 contains 13 residues. V lost 10 bases to trimming and J lost 6 bases; unmatched junction nucleotides: 9. The CDR3 DNA is TGTGCCACTGGGGCGGGAGCTAGAAACATTCAGTACTTC. It encodes CATGAGARNIQYF.

The chain couples TRBV19 to TRBJ1-1, with D tentatively TRBD1 (6 bases). There are 11 residues in the CDR3. Germline CDR1 is LNHDA and CDR2 is SQIVND (reference sequence). V dropped 6 bases and J dropped 9 bases, with 11 bases sitting between them. The CDR3 nucleotides are TGTGCCAGTAGAGAGACAGGCCAAGCTTTCTTT. Its translation: CASRETGQAFF.

CDR3 nucleotide sequence: TGTGCCAGCAGCGAATATATCCTGAACAGGGCAACTAATGAAAAACTGTTTTTT. Protein product: CASSEYILNRATNEKLFF. V and J are TRBV5-8 and TRBJ1-4; perhaps TRBD1 as D (6 bases). This CDR3 spans 18 amino acids. V gave up 4 bases and J gave up 0 bases, with 19 bases separating them. The germline V gene encodes CDR1 SGHTS and CDR2 YDEGEE.

The V call is TRBV4-3, the J call TRBJ2-1, with D perhaps matching TRBD2 (7 bases). V gave up 5 bases and J gave up 4 bases, with 9 bases separating them. Germline CDR1 is LGHNA and CDR2 is YSLEER. This CDR3 has 13 amino acids. This chain's CDR3 is CASSGGAYNEQFF. In nucleotides, the CDR3 is TGCGCCAGCAGCGGGGGGGCGTACAATGAGCAGTTCTTC.

This clone was found a few times. CDR3 protein: CASSQEVNEQFF. The CDR3 nucleotides are TGTGCCAGCAGCCAAGAGGTCAATGAGCAGTTCTTC. The chain combines TRBV7-9 with TRBJ2-1; D call uncertain. Trimming removed 5 bases from V and 6 bases from J, with 8 bases in between. Germline assignment: CDR1 SEHNR and CDR2 FQNEAQ (reference sequence). CDR3 length: 12 amino acids.

This chain connects TRBV7-2 to TRBJ2-1; 9 bases agree with TRBD2. Germline V lookup: CDR1 SGHTA, CDR2 FQGNSA. Trimming cost V 2 bases and J 5 bases; bases outside gene matches: 4. The CDR3 extends over 15 amino acids. The CDR3 sequence is CASSLSASGDNEQFF. For the CDR3, the DNA is TGTGCCAGCAGCTTATCGGCTAGCGGGGACAATGAGCAGTTCTTC.

The rearrangement joins TRBV9 to TRBJ2-7, with 9 bases that match TRBD1. Germline-derived CDR1 and CDR2 are SGDLS and YYNGEE. The CDR3 is made up of 16 amino acids. V was pared by 4 bases and J by 2 bases, with 10 bases of the junction left unmatched. CDR3 DNA: TGTGCCAGCAGCTTTAGTCGACAGGGGGAGGCCTACGAGCAGTACTTC. This gives the protein CASSFSRQGEAYEQYF.

The rearrangement joins TRBV5-6 to TRBJ2-5, with TRBD2 as a possible D gene (6 bases). Germline values: CDR1 SGHDT, CDR2 YYEEEE. Trimming pared 0 bases from V and 2 bases from J, leaving 11 bases between. The CDR3 contains 15 residues. Written as DNA, the CDR3 is TGTGCCAGCAGCTTGGGGTTCAGCGGGCAAGAGACCCAGTACTTC. The encoded protein is CASSLGFSGQETQYF.

In DNA, the CDR3 is TGTGCCAGCAGTATCCGGGACAGGAGTGAAAAACTGTTTTTT. Translation gives CASSIRDRSEKLFF. V and J are TRBV6-5 and TRBJ1-4, with TRBD1 matching 8 bases. This CDR3 has 14 amino acids. Trimming cost V 5 bases and J 7 bases; bases outside gene matches: 6. Germline values: CDR1 MNHEY, CDR2 SVGAGI.